One sample yielded the 4 T cell receptor beta chains listed below, sequenced in a study of blood T cell repertoires in COVID-19. Libraries were prepared by immunoSEQ multiplex PCR; TCRdb keeps only in-frame clonotypes and omits some of them. The data show some 250,000 clones, with approximately 90% seen just once and about 2.3% held by the top ten. The sequencing input was PBMCs or T cells enriched from blood (not recorded which). The receptors come from a woman in her 40s with acute COVID-19.

In its sample, this clone was seen a few times. The chain employs TRBV5-1 and TRBJ2-3; TRBD2 might be the D (7 bases). Deletions cut 4 bases from V and 2 bases from J, with 20 bases between. Germline CDR1 reads SGHRS; CDR2 reads YFSETQ. The CDR3 loop spans 17 amino acids. CDR3 residues: CASSPPSGGANTDTQYF. CDR3 DNA sequence: TGCGCCAGCAGCCCGCCGAGTGGGGGGGCCAACACAGATACGCAGTATTTT.

The chain links TRBV5-1 to TRBJ2-5, with D unresolved. CDR1 SGHRS and CDR2 YFSETQ come from the germline V gene. V was cut by 0 bases and J by 7 bases, with 4 bases left in between. The CDR3 contains 11 residues. CDR3 residues: CASSLDGTQYF. DNA of the CDR3: TGCGCCAGCAGCTTGGACGGGACCCAGTACTTC. The entire variable domain, with the rest obtained from reference TRBV5-1 and TRBJ2-5, is as follows: KAGVTQTPRYLIKTRGQQVTLSCSPISGHRSVSWYQQTPGQGLQFLFEYFSETQRNKGNFPGRFSGRQFSNSRSEMNVSTLELGDSALYLCASSLDGTQYFGPGTRLLVL.

DNA for the CDR3: TGTGCCAGCAGCTTATCGGGGGAATATACGCAGTATTTT. It is translated as CASSLSGEYTQYF. The J gene is TRBJ2-3, the V gene TRBV7-3; TRBD2 might be the D (6 bases). The CDR3 spans 13 residues. Trimming took off 2 bases at V and 7 bases at J, with 10 bases between the two ends. Germline V CDR1 and CDR2: SGHTA, FQGTGA.

J is TRBJ2-7 and V is TRBV6-8, with 7 bases lining up with TRBD1. J was trimmed by 0 bases and V by 3 bases; bases with no gene match: 8. Looked up from germline, CDR1 is MNHGY and CDR2 is SAAAGT. The CDR3 is 16 amino acids. The CDR3 DNA reads as TGTGCCAGCAGTTATTTGGGACAGAAAAACTCCTACGAGCAGTACTTC. As protein: CASSYLGQKNSYEQYF.